This TCR beta chain was profiled in a study of memory CD4+ T cells and cytomegalovirus serostatus. Some clones are missing from TCRdb's copy, which holds only in-frame ones; the method was immunoSEQ multiplex PCR. The sample shows over 45,000 clones, about four fifths of them seen only once. Germline lookup yields CDR1 MNHNS and CDR2 SASEGT. V lost 3 bases to trimming and J lost 4 bases, with 15 bases between them. The CDR3 has 15 residues. The sort gate was single viable CD3+CD4+CD8-CD45RO+ cells for memory CD4+ T cells. The material sequenced was memory CD4+ T cells from blood. This TCR was sampled from an adult in good health and CMV-seronegative. Some clones in this sample may be carry-over from other donors' samples. The chain is built from TRBV6-1 and TRBJ2-5; perhaps TRBD2 as D (6 bases). The DNA for the CDR3 is TGTGCCAGCAGTGAGCGGCTAGGGGAGGTAGAGACCCAGTACTTC. It codes for CASSERLGEVETQYF.